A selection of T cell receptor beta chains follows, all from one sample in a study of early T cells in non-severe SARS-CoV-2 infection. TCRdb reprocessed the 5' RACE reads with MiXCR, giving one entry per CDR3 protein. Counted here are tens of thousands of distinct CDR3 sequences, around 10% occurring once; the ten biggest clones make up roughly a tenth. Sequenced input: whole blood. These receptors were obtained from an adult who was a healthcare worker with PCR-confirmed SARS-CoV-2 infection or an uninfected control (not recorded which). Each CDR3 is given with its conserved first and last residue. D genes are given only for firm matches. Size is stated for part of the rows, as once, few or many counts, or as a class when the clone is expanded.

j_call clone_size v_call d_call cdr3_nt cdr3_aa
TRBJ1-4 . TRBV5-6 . TGTGCCAGCAGCTGGGGGCTTGAGGTTGAAAAACTGTTTTTT CASSWGLEVEKLFF
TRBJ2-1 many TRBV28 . TGTGCCAGCAGCCCGGACCGCCCTCTGAGAGGATCCTACAATGAGCAGTTCTTC CASSPDRPLRGSYNEQFF
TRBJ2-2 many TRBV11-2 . TGTGCCAGCAGCTTAGTAAGGGGACACGGGGAGCTGTTTTTT CASSLVRGHGELFF
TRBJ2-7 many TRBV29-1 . TGCAGCGCGGGGCAGGGTGAAGGCGAGCAGTACTTC CSAGQGEGEQYF
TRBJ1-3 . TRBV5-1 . TGCGCCAGCAGCCCGTTACAGGGCTCTGGAAACACCATGTATTTT CASSPLQGSGNTMYF
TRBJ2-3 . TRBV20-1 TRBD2 TGCAGTGCTCCCGGACTAGCGCTGGGAGGGGATACGCAGTATTTT CSAPGLALGGDTQYF
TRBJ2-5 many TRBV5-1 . TGCGCCAGCAGGGAGCAAGAGACCCAGTACTTC CASREQETQYF
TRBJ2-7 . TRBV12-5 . TGTGCTAGTGGTAGACAGACAGGTACCGTTCGGGAGCAGTACTTC CASGRQTGTVREQYF
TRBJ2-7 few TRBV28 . TGTGCCAGCACCCCTGTCGGACAGACCTACTACGAGCAGTACTTC CASTPVGQTYYEQYF
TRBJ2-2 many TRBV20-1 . TGCAGTGCTAGCGAGACAGCCAACACCGGGGAGCTGTTTTTT CSASETANTGELFF
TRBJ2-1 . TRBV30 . TGTGCCTGGAGGCTTTTTGAAGTCGGGATGGGGAATGAGCAGTTCTTC CAWRLFEVGMGNEQFF
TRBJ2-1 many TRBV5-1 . TGCGCCAGCAGCCTAAATGGGCTCGCGGGGCCCGATGAGCAGTTCTTC CASSLNGLAGPDEQFF
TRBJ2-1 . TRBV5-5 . TGTGCCAGCACCAACGACTTGACTGGGAATGAGCAGTTCTTC CASTNDLTGNEQFF
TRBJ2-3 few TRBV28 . TGTGCCAGCAGTTACCAGAACACAGATACGCAGTATTTT CASSYQNTDTQYF
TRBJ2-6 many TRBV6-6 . TGTGCCAGCAGTACAGAGAGCTCTGGGGCCAACGTCCTGACTTTC CASSTESSGANVLTF
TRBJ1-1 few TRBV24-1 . TGTGCCACCAGTGATGAGGAACCGGGCCGATGCTCAGCTTTGAACACTGAAGCTTTCTTT CATSDEEPGRCSALNTEAFF
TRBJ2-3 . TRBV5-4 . TGTGCCAGCAGCCTGGGGGGGGCCCGAGATACGCAGTATTTT CASSLGGARDTQYF
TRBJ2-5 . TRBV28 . TGTGCCGCCGGGGCGACCTTCACCAACTTC CAAGATFTNF
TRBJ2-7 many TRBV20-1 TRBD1 TGCAGTGCTGCCACTCAGGGACAGGGAGTGGACGAGCAGTACTTC CSAATQGQGVDEQYF
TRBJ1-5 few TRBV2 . TGTGCCAGCAGAGGGAACAATCAGCCCCAGCATTTT CASRGNNQPQHF
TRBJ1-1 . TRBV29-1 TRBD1 TGCAGCGCTGGGACAGGGGCCACTGAAGCTTTCTTT CSAGTGATEAFF
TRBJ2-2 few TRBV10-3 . TGTGCCATCAGTGAGACCACGAGCACCGGGGAGCTGTTTTTT CAISETTSTGELFF
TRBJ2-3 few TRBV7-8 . TGTGCCAGCAGCCCAGGCCTAGCGGATACGCAGTATTTT CASSPGLADTQYF
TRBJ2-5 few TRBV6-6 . TGTGCCAGCAGCCGACAGACGTCAGCGTACCAAGAGACCCAGTACTTC CASSRQTSAYQETQYF
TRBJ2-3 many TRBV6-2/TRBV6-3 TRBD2 TGTGCCAGTGGACTAGCGGGAACAGATACGCAGTATTTT CASGLAGTDTQYF
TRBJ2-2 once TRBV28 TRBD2 TGTGCCAGCAGCCGGACTAGCGGGATTACCGGGGAGCTGTTTTTT CASSRTSGITGELFF
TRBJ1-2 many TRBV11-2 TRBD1 TGTGCCAGCAGCCCAACATGGGGCATCTCCCAGGGGGTAAACTATGGCTACACCTTC CASSPTWGISQGVNYGYTF
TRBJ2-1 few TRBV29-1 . TGCAGCGTTGCCTGGGGTAGCGACAATGAGCAGTTCTTC CSVAWGSDNEQFF
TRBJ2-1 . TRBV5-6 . TGTGCCAGCAGCCAAGTCGGGGGCCCTATTAACAATGAGCAGTTCTTC CASSQVGGPINNEQFF
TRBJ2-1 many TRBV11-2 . TGTGCCAGCAGCTCCCTCCGCCGTTCCTACAATGAGCAGTTCTTC CASSSLRRSYNEQFF
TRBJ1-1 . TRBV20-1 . TGCAGTGCTAGAGTAGGGCCGGCTGAGGGCACTGAAGCTTTCTTT CSARVGPAEGTEAFF
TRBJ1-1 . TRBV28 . TGTGCCAGCAGCCTAGGACAGCCGGGCACTGAAGCTTTCTTT CASSLGQPGTEAFF
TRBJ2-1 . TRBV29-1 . TGCAGCATGGACAGAGTAGGTGGGAATGAGCAGTTCTTC CSMDRVGGNEQFF